This is a list of T cell receptor beta chains from one sample in a study of shared clonotypes between healthy human individuals. Libraries were prepared by immunoSEQ multiplex PCR; TCRdb keeps only in-frame clonotypes and omits some of them. The sample shows approximately 1.5 million clones, roughly 98% of them seen only once. Specimen: naive CD4+ T cells sorted from blood. The origin of the receptors is a man aged 30-40 years in good health. The CDR3 runs from the conserved cysteine through the conserved F or W. The D gene is left open where the match is weak. The size entry is marked missing in some rows and otherwise reads once, few, many or a size class.

.	.	TRBV28	TRBJ2-7	CASRRGYEQYF	TGTGCCAGCAGACGCGGGTACGAGCAGTACTTC
.	.	TRBV25-1	TRBJ2-5	CASSPEETQYF	TGTGCCAGCAGCCCGGAAGAGACCCAGTACTTC
.	TRBD1	TRBV5-1	TRBJ1-1	CASSLQGAAEAFF	TGCGCCAGCAGCTTACAGGGGGCTGCTGAAGCTTTCTTT
.	TRBD1	TRBV18	TRBJ2-7	CASSPPIGQGVQTYF	TGTGCCAGCTCACCCCCGATAGGACAGGGCGTTCAAACGTACTTC
.	TRBD2	TRBV9	TRBJ2-1	CASSVGWLAGDEQFF	TGTGCCAGCAGCGTAGGTTGGCTAGCGGGAGATGAGCAGTTCTTC
once	TRBD1	TRBV5-4	TRBJ2-7	CASSSDPTGGPHEQYF	TGTGCCAGCAGCTCGGATCCGACAGGGGGTCCCCACGAGCAGTACTTC
.	TRBD1	TRBV11-1	TRBJ1-2	CASSRTGEGYTF	TGTGCCAGCAGCCGGACAGGGGAAGGCTACACCTTC
.	TRBD1	TRBV5-1	TRBJ2-7	CASSLPGQGYEQYF	TGCGCCAGCAGCTTGCCGGGACAGGGATACGAGCAGTACTTC
once	.	TRBV5-4	TRBJ2-7	CASSLRSSSYEQYF	TGTGCCAGCAGCCTCCGATCGAGCTCCTACGAGCAGTACTTC
.	.	TRBV9	TRBJ2-2	CASSVQVNTGELFF	TGTGCCAGCAGCGTACAGGTGAACACCGGGGAGCTGTTTTTT
.	.	TRBV2	TRBJ2-1	CASSERGLMRDNEQFF	TGTGCCAGCAGTGAAAGAGGGCTCATGAGGGACAATGAGCAGTTCTTC
.	TRBD1	TRBV27	TRBJ2-7	CASSPRGTGDGEQYF	TGTGCCAGCAGTCCCCGAGGGACAGGGGACGGCGAGCAGTACTTC
.	TRBD1	TRBV7-9	TRBJ2-7	CASSRDRATYEQYF	TGTGCCAGCAGCCGGGACAGGGCGACCTACGAGCAGTACTTC
.	.	TRBV11-3	TRBJ2-1	CASSLAVGSSYNEQFF	TGTGCCAGCAGCTTAGCGGTGGGTAGCTCCTACAATGAGCAGTTCTTC
few	.	TRBV5-1	TRBJ2-3	CASSYSTDTQYF	TGCGCCAGCAGCTACAGCACAGATACGCAGTATTTT
.	.	TRBV27	TRBJ2-7	CASSPTRLGEQYF	TGTGCCAGCAGTCCCACGCGACTTGGCGAGCAGTACTTC
.	.	TRBV5-6	TRBJ2-1	CASSLFAVSYNEQFF	TGTGCCAGCAGCTTGTTTGCCGTATCCTACAATGAGCAGTTCTTC
.	TRBD1	TRBV28	TRBJ1-2	CASSPTGTYGYTF	TGTGCCAGCAGTCCGACAGGGACTTATGGCTACACCTTC
.	.	TRBV2	TRBJ2-3	CASRPDSTDTQYF	TGTGCCAGCAGACCGGACTCCACAGATACGCAGTATTTT
once	.	TRBV28	TRBJ2-7	CASSLEGPRRSQYF	TGTGCCAGCAGTTTAGAGGGTCCCCGTAGATCGCAGTACTTC
.	.	TRBV5-1	TRBJ2-7	CASSLAGSLKSSYEQYF	TGCGCCAGCAGCTTGGCTGGGTCCCTTAAGAGCTCCTACGAGCAGTACTTC
.	TRBD2	TRBV28	TRBJ2-2	CASMASGRAANTGELFF	TGTGCCAGCATGGCTAGCGGGAGGGCCGCGAACACCGGGGAGCTGTTTTTT
.	TRBD1	TRBV25-1	TRBJ2-7	CASNPPGTGPPWEQYF	TGTGCCAGCAACCCGCCCGGGACAGGGCCCCCATGGGAGCAGTACTTC
.	TRBD2	TRBV7-3	TRBJ2-2	CAGRLAGGPPGELFF	TGTGCCGGCAGGCTAGCGGGAGGGCCCCCCGGGGAGCTGTTTTTT
.	.	TRBV5-1	TRBJ1-5	CASSLAGLSNQPQHF	TGCGCCAGCAGCTTGGCCGGGTTGAGCAATCAGCCCCAGCATTTT
.	.	TRBV15	TRBJ1-1	CATSNRIRKGTEAFF	TGTGCCACCAGCAACCGGATAAGAAAGGGGACTGAAGCTTTCTTT
.	TRBD1	TRBV27	TRBJ2-3	CASSRQGGDTQYF	TGTGCCAGCAGCCGACAGGGCGGCGATACGCAGTATTTT
.	TRBD2	TRBV5-1	TRBJ2-3	CASSLDVGGSTDTQYF	TGCGCCAGCAGCTTGGATGTGGGGGGGAGCACAGATACGCAGTATTTT
many	.	TRBV14	TRBJ2-1	CASSQDGHEQFF	TGTGCCAGCAGCCAAGATGGACATGAGCAGTTCTTC
.	TRBD2	TRBV29-1	TRBJ2-1	CSVETLAGPWANEQFF	TGCAGCGTTGAGACCTTAGCGGGGCCATGGGCCAATGAGCAGTTCTTC
.	TRBD2	TRBV7-2	TRBJ2-7	CASSLEGGPGRVYEQYF	TGTGCCAGCAGCTTAGAAGGTGGTCCAGGGAGGGTCTACGAGCAGTACTTC
.	TRBD1	TRBV5-1	TRBJ1-2	CASSSPGTGAYGYTF	TGCGCCAGCAGCTCGCCCGGGACAGGAGCCTATGGCTACACCTTC
.	TRBD2	TRBV19	TRBJ2-7	CASSRLAGDLYEQYF	TGTGCCAGTAGCCGTTTAGCGGGGGATCTCTACGAGCAGTACTTC
.	.	TRBV20-1	TRBJ1-2	CSASPYGYTF	TGCAGTGCTAGCCCTTATGGCTACACCTTC
.	.	TRBV7-2	TRBJ1-4	CASSLGLNEKLFF	TGTGCCAGCAGCTTAGGGTTGAATGAAAAACTGTTTTTT
.	.	TRBV19	TRBJ1-3	CASSIVRTNGNTIYF	TGTGCCAGTAGTATAGTACGCACGAATGGAAACACCATATATTTT
.	.	TRBV6-5	TRBJ1-3	CASSYTAGSGNTIYF	TGTGCCAGCAGTTACACGGCAGGGTCTGGAAACACCATATATTTT
.	TRBD1	TRBV6-5	TRBJ1-2	CASSRQGNGYTF	TGTGCCAGCTCGCGACAGGGGAATGGCTACACCTTC
once	TRBD1	TRBV6-6	TRBJ2-3	CASSYDRGTQYF	TGTGCCAGCAGTTACGACAGGGGCACGCAGTATTTT
.	.	TRBV5-1	TRBJ1-2	CASSLDRARVGYTF	TGCGCCAGCAGCTTGGACAGAGCCCGGGTCGGCTACACCTTC
.	.	TRBV29-1	TRBJ1-2	CSIGHPNYGYTF	TGCAGCATCGGACACCCAAACTATGGCTACACCTTC